Sequencing of this T cell receptor (beta chain) was carried out in a study of CD8 T cells in Susac syndrome. After extraction with the RNeasy kit, roughly 0.45 to 1 ug of the RNA was reverse transcribed using random hexamers. Amplification of TCR beta CDR3 used immunoSEQ multiplex PCR across 54 Vbeta and 13 Jbeta. TCRdb re-derived calls from the immunoSEQ multiplex PCR reads in MiXCR, one entry per CDR3 protein. Of tens of thousands of distinct CDR3 sequences in the sample, about 94% were seen once. CDR3 length: 12 residues. The J segment lost 8 bases and the V segment lost 7 bases, leaving 5 bases of the junction unmatched.

The sequenced sample consisted of CD8+ T cells from PBMCs. V and J are TRBV12-3 or TRBV12-4 and TRBJ2-1; TRBD2 agrees at 7 bases. The source of this sequence is a human donor in good health. The CDR3 nucleotides are TGTGCCAGCACCACCGCGGGGGATGAGCAGTTCTTC. Translating gives CASTTAGDEQFF.